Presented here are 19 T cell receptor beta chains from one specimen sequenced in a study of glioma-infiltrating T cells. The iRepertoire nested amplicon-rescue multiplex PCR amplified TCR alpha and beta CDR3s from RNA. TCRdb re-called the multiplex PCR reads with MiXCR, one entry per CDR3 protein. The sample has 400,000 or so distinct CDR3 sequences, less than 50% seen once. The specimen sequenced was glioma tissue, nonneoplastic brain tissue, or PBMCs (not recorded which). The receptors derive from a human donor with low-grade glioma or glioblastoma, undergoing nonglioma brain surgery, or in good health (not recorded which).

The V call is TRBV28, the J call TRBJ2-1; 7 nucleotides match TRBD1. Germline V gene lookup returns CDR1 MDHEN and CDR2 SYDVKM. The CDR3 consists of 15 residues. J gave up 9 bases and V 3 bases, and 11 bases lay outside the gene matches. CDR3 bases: TGTGCCAGCAGTTTTGTACGAACAGGGGACAGTGAGCAGTTCTTC. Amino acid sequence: CASSFVRTGDSEQFF.

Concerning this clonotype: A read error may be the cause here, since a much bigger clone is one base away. CDR3 nucleotide sequence: TGTGCCAGCAGTGAAGCCAGAGGGCTTGCTAACGATGGCTACACCTTC. Translated: CASSEARGLANDGYTF. The chain combines TRBV6-2 or TRBV6-3 with TRBJ1-2; D uncertain. Germline V gene sequence: CDR1 MNHEY, CDR2 SVGEGT. This CDR3 has 16 residues.

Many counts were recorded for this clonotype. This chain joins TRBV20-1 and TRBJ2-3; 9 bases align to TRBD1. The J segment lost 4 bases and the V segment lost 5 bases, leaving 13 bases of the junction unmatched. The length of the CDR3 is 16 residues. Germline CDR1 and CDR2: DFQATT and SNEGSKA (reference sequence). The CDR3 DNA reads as TGCAGTGCTCATACAGTGACAGGGGGATCCCCAGATACGCAGTATTTT. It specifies CSAHTVTGGSPDTQYF.

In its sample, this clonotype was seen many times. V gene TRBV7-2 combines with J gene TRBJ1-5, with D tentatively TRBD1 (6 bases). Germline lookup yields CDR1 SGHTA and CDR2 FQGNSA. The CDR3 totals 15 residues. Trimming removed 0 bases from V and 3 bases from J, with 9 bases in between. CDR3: CASSLAGTHNQPQHF. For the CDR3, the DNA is TGTGCCAGCAGCTTAGCCGGGACACACAATCAGCCCCAGCATTTT.

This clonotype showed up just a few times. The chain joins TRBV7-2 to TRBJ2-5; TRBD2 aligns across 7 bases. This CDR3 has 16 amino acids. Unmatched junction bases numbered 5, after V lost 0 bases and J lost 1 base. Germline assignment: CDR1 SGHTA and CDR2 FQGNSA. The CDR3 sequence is CASSLAQLAAQETQYF. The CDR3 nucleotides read TGTGCCAGCAGCTTAGCCCAGCTAGCGGCCCAAGAGACCCAGTACTTC.

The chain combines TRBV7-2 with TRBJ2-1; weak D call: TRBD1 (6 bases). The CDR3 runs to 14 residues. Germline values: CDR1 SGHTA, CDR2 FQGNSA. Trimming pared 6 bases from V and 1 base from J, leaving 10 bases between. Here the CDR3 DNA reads TGTGCCAGCAGACCACAGGGATCCTACAATGAGCAGTTCTTC. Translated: CASRPQGSYNEQFF.

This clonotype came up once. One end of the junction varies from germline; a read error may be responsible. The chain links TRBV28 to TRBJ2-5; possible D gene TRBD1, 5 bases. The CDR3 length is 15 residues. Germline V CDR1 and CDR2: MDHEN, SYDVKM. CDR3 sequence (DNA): TGTGCCAGCACCCATACGCAGGGCATTCAAGGGACCCAGTACTTC. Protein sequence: CASTHTQGIQGTQYF.

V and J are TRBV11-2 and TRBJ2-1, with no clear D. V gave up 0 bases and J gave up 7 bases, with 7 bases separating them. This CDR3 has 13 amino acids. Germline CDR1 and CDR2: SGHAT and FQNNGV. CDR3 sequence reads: CASSLEPLNEQFF. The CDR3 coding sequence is TGTGCCAGCAGCTTAGAACCCCTGAATGAGCAGTTCTTC.

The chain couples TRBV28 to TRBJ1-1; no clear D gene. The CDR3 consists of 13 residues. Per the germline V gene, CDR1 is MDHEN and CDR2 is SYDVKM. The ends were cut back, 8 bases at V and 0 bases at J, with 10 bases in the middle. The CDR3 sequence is CASGRTVNTEAFF. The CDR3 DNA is TGTGCCAGCGGAAGGACGGTGAACACTGAAGCTTTCTTT. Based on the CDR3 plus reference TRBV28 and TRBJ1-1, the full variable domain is DVKVTQSSRYLVKRTGEKVFLECVQDMDHENMFWYRQDPGLGLRLIYFSYDVKMKEKGDIPEGYSVSREKKERFSLILESASTNQTSMYLCASGRTVNTEAFFGQGTRLTVV.

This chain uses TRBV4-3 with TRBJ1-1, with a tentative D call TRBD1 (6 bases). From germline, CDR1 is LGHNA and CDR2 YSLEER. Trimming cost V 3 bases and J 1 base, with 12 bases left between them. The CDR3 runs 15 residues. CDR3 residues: CASSQDGGWNTEAFF. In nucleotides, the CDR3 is TGCGCCAGCAGCCAGGACGGGGGCTGGAACACTGAAGCTTTCTTT.

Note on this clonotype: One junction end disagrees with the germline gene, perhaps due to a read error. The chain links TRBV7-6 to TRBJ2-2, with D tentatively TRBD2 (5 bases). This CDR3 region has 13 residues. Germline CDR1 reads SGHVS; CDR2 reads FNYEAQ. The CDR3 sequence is CASSLAWTGELVF. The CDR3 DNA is TGTGCTAGCAGCTTAGCTTGGACCGGGGAGCTGGTTTTT.

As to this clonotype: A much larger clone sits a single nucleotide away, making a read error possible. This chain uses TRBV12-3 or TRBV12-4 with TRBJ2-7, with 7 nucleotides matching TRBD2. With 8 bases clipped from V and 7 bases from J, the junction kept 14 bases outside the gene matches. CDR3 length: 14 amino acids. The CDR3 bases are TGTGCCAGCTATAGGGACGGGGGGAGCAATGAGCAGTACTTC. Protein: CASYRDGGSNEQYF.

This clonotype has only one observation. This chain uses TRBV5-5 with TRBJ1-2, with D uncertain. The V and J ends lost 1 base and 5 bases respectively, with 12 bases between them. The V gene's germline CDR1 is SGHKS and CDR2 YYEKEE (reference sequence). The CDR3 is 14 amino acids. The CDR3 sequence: CASSLRSTPYGYTF. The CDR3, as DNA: TGTGCCAGCAGCTTGCGGTCTACCCCTTATGGCTACACCTTC.

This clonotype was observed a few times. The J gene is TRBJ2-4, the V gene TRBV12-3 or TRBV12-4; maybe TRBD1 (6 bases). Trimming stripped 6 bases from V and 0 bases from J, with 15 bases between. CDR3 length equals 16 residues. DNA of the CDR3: TGTGCCAGCAGCCCAGGGACACCAATAGCCAAAAACATTCAGTACTTC. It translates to CASSPGTPIAKNIQYF.

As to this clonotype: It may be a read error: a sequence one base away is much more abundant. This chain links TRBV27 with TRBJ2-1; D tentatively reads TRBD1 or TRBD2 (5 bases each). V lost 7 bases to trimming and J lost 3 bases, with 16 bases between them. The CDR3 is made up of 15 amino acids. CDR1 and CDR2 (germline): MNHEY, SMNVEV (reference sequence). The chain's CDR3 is CASMVGWGSYNEQFF. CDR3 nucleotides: TGTGCCAGCATGGTCGGTTGGGGGAGCTACAATGAGCAGTTCTTC.

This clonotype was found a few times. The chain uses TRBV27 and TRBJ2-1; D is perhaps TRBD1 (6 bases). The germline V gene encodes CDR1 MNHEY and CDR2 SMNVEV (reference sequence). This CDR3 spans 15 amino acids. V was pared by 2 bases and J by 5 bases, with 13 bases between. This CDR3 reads CASSLGDRHNNEQFF. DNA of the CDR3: TGTGCCAGCAGTTTAGGAGACAGGCACAACAATGAGCAGTTCTTC.

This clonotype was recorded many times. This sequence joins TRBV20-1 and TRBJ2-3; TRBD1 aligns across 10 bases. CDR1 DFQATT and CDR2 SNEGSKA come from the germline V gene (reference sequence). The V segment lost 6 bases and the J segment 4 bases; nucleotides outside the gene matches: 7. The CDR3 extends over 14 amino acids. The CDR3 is CSATGTGVADTQYF. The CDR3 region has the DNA TGCAGTGCAACCGGGACAGGGGTGGCAGATACGCAGTATTTT.

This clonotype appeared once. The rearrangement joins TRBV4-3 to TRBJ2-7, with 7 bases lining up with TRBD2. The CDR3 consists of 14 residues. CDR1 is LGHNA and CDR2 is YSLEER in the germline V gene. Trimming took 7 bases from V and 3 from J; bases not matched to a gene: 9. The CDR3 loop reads CASTPGRGLYEQYF. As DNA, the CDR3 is TGCGCCAGCACCCCGGGGAGGGGTCTCTACGAGCAGTACTTC.

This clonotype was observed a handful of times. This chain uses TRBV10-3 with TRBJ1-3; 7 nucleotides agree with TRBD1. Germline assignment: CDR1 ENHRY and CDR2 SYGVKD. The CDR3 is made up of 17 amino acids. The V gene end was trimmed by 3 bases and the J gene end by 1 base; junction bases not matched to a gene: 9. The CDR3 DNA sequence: TGTGCCATCAGTGACGTACGACAGGGTGTATCTGGAAACACCATATATTTT. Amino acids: CAISDVRQGVSGNTIYF.